This T cell receptor beta chain was identified during a study of T-cell reconstitution after alpha-beta-depleted transplantation in children. Study-level findings and limits: Elevated TCRbeta diversity at day 60 was traced, in some patients, to surviving recipient T cells and thymic progenitors. Reported findings indicate that, about two months after transplant, alpha-beta T cells came from several hundred expanded clones, which were derived from non-depleted graft cells. Newly generated T cells supplied most T-cell counts and diversity one year post-transplant.

The CDR3 contains 15 residues. The ends were cut back, 7 bases at V and 5 bases at J, with 20 bases in the middle. Unique molecular identifiers were built into the TCRbeta library. TCRdb analysed the PCR reads with MiXCR anew, one entry per CDR3 protein. The sample has 85,000 to 120,000 distinct CDR3 sequences, 6% seen once. This clonotype was found a few times. Its target is not known. The TCR sequence derives from a female patient aged 2-15 years who had a stem cell transplant for Fanconi anemia, so the T cells may come from the graft donor. The gene calls are TRBV12-3 or TRBV12-4 and TRBJ2-5; no definite D call. The sample in question was PBMCs, mostly from graft donor cells, obtained 60 days after TCRalphabeta/CD19-depleted stem cell transplant. DNA of the CDR3: TGTGCCAGCACGAGGAGACTCCCACAGTTGGAGACCCAGTACTTC. It is translated as CASTRRLPQLETQYF.